These T cell receptor beta chains were read from a single sample in a study of CD8 T cells in ankylosing spondylitis. TCRdb itself ran the 5' RACE reads through MiXCR, one entry per CDR3 protein. The sample consists of some 180,000 distinct CDR3 sequences, around a sixth of them appearing once. The sample consisted of blood, either unsorted or a sorted T cell fraction (not recorded which). All receptors come from a male donor aged 10-30 years with ankylosing spondylitis or in good health (not recorded which). CDR3s include the opening cysteine and the closing phenylalanine or tryptophan. D genes are given only for firm matches. The size of a clone is reported for some rows only, either as once, few or many, or as a class for expanded clones.

cdr3_aa cdr3_nt j_call d_call v_call clone_size
CASNLWRGTDTQYF TGTGCCAGCAACCTGTGGAGGGGTACAGATACGCAGTATTTT TRBJ2-3 . TRBV5-4 many
CATSRDRAQETQYF TGTGCCACCAGCAGAGACAGGGCCCAAGAGACCCAGTACTTC TRBJ2-5 . TRBV15 many
CASSFRGYTDTQYF TGTGCCAGCAGCTTCAGGGGCTACACAGATACGCAGTATTTT TRBJ2-3 . TRBV7-3 .
CASEGTSGMQDEQFF TGCGCCAGCGAGGGAACTAGCGGGATGCAGGATGAGCAGTTCTTC TRBJ2-1 TRBD2 TRBV5-1 many
CATSDTGQPGYGYTF TGTGCCACCAGTGACACGGGACAGCCGGGTTATGGCTACACCTTC TRBJ1-2 TRBD1 TRBV24-1 many
CASGSSRDRGSDEKLFF TGTGCTAGTGGTTCGTCCCGGGACAGGGGGTCTGATGAAAAACTGTTTTTT TRBJ1-4 TRBD1 TRBV12-5 many
CSARVTPRTRNPEVFF TGCAGTGCTAGAGTTACTCCCAGGACGAGGAACCCTGAAGTTTTTTTT TRBJ1-1 . TRBV20-1 .
CATSENTVDTGELFF TGTGCCACCAGTGAAAATACAGTGGACACCGGGGAGCTGTTTTTT TRBJ2-2 . TRBV24-1 many
CASRDGGTEAFF TGTGCCAGCAGAGACGGAGGCACTGAAGCTTTCTTT TRBJ1-1 . TRBV28 many
CSVGGVSGANVLTF TGCAGCGTTGGGGGAGTCTCTGGGGCCAACGTCCTGACTTTC TRBJ2-6 . TRBV29-1 .
CASSQDLGTSGRNEQFF TGTGCCAGCAGCCAAGATTTGGGGACTAGCGGGAGGAATGAGCAGTTCTTC TRBJ2-1 TRBD2 TRBV3-1 many
CAWSATRLAKNIQYF TGTGCCTGGAGCGCGACTAGACTAGCCAAAAACATTCAGTACTTC TRBJ2-4 . TRBV30 .
CASSPRTGEKNIQYF TGTGCCAGCAGCCCGAGGACAGGAGAAAAAAACATTCAGTACTTC TRBJ2-4 TRBD1 TRBV7-2 few
CAITTSGSTDTQYF TGTGCCATCACTACTAGCGGGAGCACAGATACGCAGTATTTT TRBJ2-3 TRBD2 TRBV10-3 many
CASRAGGNIQYF TGTGCCAGCAGGGCAGGCGGAAACATTCAGTACTTC TRBJ2-4 . TRBV2 many
CASSRLYEQYF TGTGCCAGCAGTCGGCTGTACGAGCAGTACTTC TRBJ2-7 . TRBV6-2/TRBV6-3 .
CASSQDGTALNYGYTF TGCGCCAGCAGCCAAGATGGAACAGCCCTTAACTATGGCTACACCTTC TRBJ1-2 . TRBV4-1 many
CASSYSAGRNQPQHF TGTGCCAGCAGTTACTCGGCTGGTCGTAATCAGCCCCAGCATTTT TRBJ1-5 . TRBV6-6 .
CASSGRLADLGETQYF TGTGCCAGCAGTGGGAGACTAGCGGACTTAGGAGAGACCCAGTACTTC TRBJ2-5 TRBD2 TRBV6-1 .
CASSYSVGSSYEQYF TGTGCCAGCAGTTACTCCGTTGGTTCGTCCTACGAGCAGTACTTC TRBJ2-7 . TRBV6-5 .
CAWFVAGGHFF TGTGCCTGGTTCGTAGCGGGAGGTCACTTCTTC TRBJ2-1 TRBD2 TRBV30 .
CASSLLASNQPQHF TGTGCCAGCAGTTTACTTGCTAGCAATCAGCCCCAGCATTTT TRBJ1-5 . TRBV12-3/TRBV12-4 many
CASSQGLAGGNEQFF TGTGCCAGCAGTCAAGGACTAGCGGGAGGGAATGAGCAGTTCTTC TRBJ2-1 TRBD2 TRBV6-5 many
CSARDRGSIAKNIQYF TGCAGTGCTAGAGATAGGGGCAGTATAGCCAAAAACATTCAGTACTTC TRBJ2-4 . TRBV20-1 many
CSAGQRSTDTQYF TGCAGCGCTGGACAGAGAAGCACAGATACGCAGTATTTT TRBJ2-3 . TRBV29-1 many
CASNTPGLPYNEQFF TGTGCCAGCAACACCCCGGGACTACCTTACAATGAGCAGTTCTTC TRBJ2-1 TRBD2 TRBV7-9 few
CASSRTSGSFGGEQFF TGTGCCAGCAGTCGGACTAGCGGGAGCTTCGGTGGCGAGCAGTTCTTC TRBJ2-1 TRBD2 TRBV6-2/TRBV6-3 many
CASSLYYRGSYEQYF TGTGCCAGCAGTTTATATTATAGGGGTTCCTACGAGCAGTACTTC TRBJ2-7 . TRBV27 .
CASSPGGALEKYGYTF TGCGCCAGCAGCCCTGGGGGGGCCCTAGAAAAGTATGGCTACACCTTC TRBJ1-2 . TRBV5-1 .
CASSYNRGSNQPQHF TGTGCCAGCAGCTACAACAGGGGGTCCAATCAGCCCCAGCATTTT TRBJ1-5 TRBD1 TRBV12-3/TRBV12-4 many
CASRLGASIRNNQPQHF TGTGCCAGCAGACTAGGGGCATCGATCAGGAACAATCAGCCCCAGCATTTT TRBJ1-5 . TRBV12-3/TRBV12-4 many
CAWSKGGELFF TGTGCCTGGAGTAAAGGCGGGGAGCTGTTTTTT TRBJ2-2 . TRBV30 many
CASSYRGTVQETQYF TGTGCCAGCAGTTACAGGGGGACAGTCCAAGAGACCCAGTACTTC TRBJ2-5 TRBD1 TRBV6-5 few
CATALALAGEAGELFF TGTGCCACCGCTCTGGCTCTAGCGGGAGAGGCCGGGGAGCTGTTTTTT TRBJ2-2 TRBD2 TRBV10-3 many
CASSQRDTMNTEAFF TGCGCCAGCAGCCAACGGGACACCATGAACACTGAAGCTTTCTTT TRBJ1-1 . TRBV5-1 many
CASSPGRRGDTDTQYF TGCGCCAGCAGCCCTGGACGGCGGGGGGACACAGATACGCAGTATTTT TRBJ2-3 TRBD2 TRBV5-1 .
CSGRRHVSTDTQYF TGCAGTGGCCGCCGGCACGTTAGCACAGATACGCAGTATTTT TRBJ2-3 . TRBV20-1 .
CATSSGKIAESYNEQFF TGTGCCACCAGCAGTGGCAAAATAGCGGAGTCCTACAATGAGCAGTTCTTC TRBJ2-1 . TRBV15 many
CASSPDGLAGDEQFF TGCGCCAGCAGCCCGGACGGACTAGCGGGAGATGAGCAGTTCTTC TRBJ2-1 TRBD2 TRBV5-1 few
CASRRTGYNEQFF TGTGCCAGCCGCAGGACAGGGTACAATGAGCAGTTCTTC TRBJ2-1 TRBD1 TRBV12-3/TRBV12-4 many
CASSQVGLPNEQFF TGTGCCAGCAGCCAAGTCGGTCTTCCAAACGAGCAGTTCTTC TRBJ2-1 . TRBV3-1 many
CSAATSVLGNEQFF TGCAGTGCCGCGACTAGCGTCTTGGGCAATGAGCAGTTCTTC TRBJ2-1 TRBD2 TRBV20-1 .
CASSGTWGSETQYF TGTGCCAGCAGTGGGACCTGGGGTAGCGAGACCCAGTACTTC TRBJ2-5 . TRBV12-3/TRBV12-4 many
CSARGTGDAEQYF TGCAGTGCTAGGGGGACAGGGGATGCCGAGCAGTACTTC TRBJ2-7 TRBD1 TRBV20-1 many
CSARPAPAGRVGELFF TGCAGTGCTAGACCAGCCCCTGCGGGAAGGGTCGGGGAGCTGTTTTTT TRBJ2-2 . TRBV20-1 many
CASSLDRGREGPSYEQYF TGTGCCAGCAGCTTAGATCGGGGGCGGGAGGGACCTTCCTACGAGCAGTACTTC TRBJ2-7 TRBD2 TRBV11-2 .
CASSLARLGSRGTQYF TGTGCCAGCAGTTTAGCTCGTTTGGGGTCACGGGGTACGCAGTATTTT TRBJ2-3 . TRBV12-3/TRBV12-4 many
CASSPRAGGFDNEQFF TGTGCCAGCAGCCCGAGAGCGGGAGGTTTCGACAATGAGCAGTTCTTC TRBJ2-1 TRBD2 TRBV11-2 .
CSAREMPVSNQPQHF TGCAGTGCTAGAGAAATGCCAGTCAGCAATCAGCCCCAGCATTTT TRBJ1-5 . TRBV20-1 .
CAWSGQGYNEQFF TGTGCCTGGAGTGGACAGGGATACAATGAGCAGTTCTTC TRBJ2-1 TRBD1 TRBV30 few
CASSVLWAENTEAFF TGTGCCAGCAGCGTTCTTTGGGCTGAGAACACTGAAGCTTTCTTT TRBJ1-1 . TRBV9 .